The sequence of this T cell receptor beta chain was determined in a study of T cells in Graves' hyperthyroidism and ophthalmopathy. In regard to this clonotype: Antigen unknown.

Overall study results and limits: The model predicted ophthalmopathy a median approximately 6 months before onset.

CDR3 size: 13 residues. Unmatched junction bases numbered 14, after V lost 11 bases and J lost 8 bases. CDR1 is ENHRY and CDR2 is SYGVKD in the germline V gene. Patients showing uncontrolled infection, other autoimmune disease, pregnancy or lactation were ineligible. Thyroid ultrasound, orbital computed tomography, clinical symptoms, and serum thyroxine and TRAb underpinned diagnoses. Amplified TCR beta CDR3 regions came from RNA transcripts. First-round RT-PCR targeting the TCR CDR3 was performed with the HTBI primer set. TCRdb recomputed calls from the multiplex PCR reads with MiXCR, one row per CDR3 protein. Here the sample spans about 570,000 distinct CDR3 sequences, about 43% being singletons.

This clonotype was obtained from an adult woman with Graves' disease, either hyperthyroidism or ophthalmopathy (not recorded which). This chain links TRBV10-3 with TRBJ1-2; 7 bases match TRBD1. Source material: peripheral blood or thyroid tissue (not recorded which). Written as DNA, the CDR3 is TGTGCCGCCTCACCCAGGGGGACAAGCGGCTACACCTTC. It is translated as CAASPRGTSGYTF.